This TCR beta chain was sequenced for a study of cytomegalovirus exposure and HLA in healthy donors. Looked up from germline, CDR1 is MDHEN and CDR2 is SYDVKM. The V gene lost 8 bases and the J gene lost 2 bases, with 14 bases spanning the gap. The CDR3 spans 14 residues. PCR was performed using 60 Vbeta and 13 Jbeta primers. Sequencing was performed with immunoSEQ multiplex PCR; in TCRdb, only in-frame clones are kept and a portion is missing. The sample includes more than 90,000 clones. This rearrangement joins TRBV28 to TRBJ2-3; the D gene is possibly TRBD2 (6 bases). This receptor was taken from a man aged 25 to 40 in good health and CMV-seronegative. The sample consisted of PBMCs. CDR3: CASAPGSVTDTQYF. CDR3 coding DNA: TGTGCCAGCGCCCCCGGGAGCGTCACAGATACGCAGTATTTT.